The 19 T cell receptor beta chains listed next were all sequenced from one sample in a study of cytomegalovirus exposure and HLA in healthy donors. Repertoires were generated with immunoSEQ multiplex PCR, while TCRdb's copy carries only in-frame clones and drops some. Of over 150,000 clones in the sample, approximately 96% were seen once. The specimen sequenced was PBMCs. All receptors come from a woman aged 18-35 years in good health and CMV-seronegative.

This chain uses TRBV5-4 with TRBJ2-1; 12 positions agree with TRBD2. There are 16 residues in the CDR3. Trimming cost V 4 bases and J 4 bases; bases outside gene matches: 6. CDR1 is SGHNT and CDR2 is YYREEE in the germline V gene (reference sequence). The CDR3 DNA follows: TGTGCCAGCAGCAGGCTAGCGGGGGGGGTATACAATGAGCAGTTCTTC. It specifies CASSRLAGGVYNEQFF. Drawing the rest from reference TRBV5-4 and TRBJ2-1, the complete variable domain is ETGVTQSPTHLIKTRGQQVTLRCSSQSGHNTVSWYQQALGQGPQFIFQYYREEENGRGNFPPRFSGLQFPNYSSELNVNALELDDSALYLCASSRLAGGVYNEQFFGPGTRLTVL.

V gene TRBV6-1 combines with J gene TRBJ2-3; 12 bases match TRBD1. J was trimmed by 4 bases and V by 9 bases; bases with no gene match: 8. The CDR3 covers 15 residues. Per the germline V gene, CDR1 is MNHNS and CDR2 is SASEGT. The CDR3 nucleotides are TGTGCCAGTATCTCCGGGACAGGGGGCGCAGATACGCAGTATTTT. It yields the protein CASISGTGGADTQYF.

The chain joins TRBV11-3 to TRBJ1-1; a possible D gene is TRBD1 (5 bases). CDR3 length: 13 residues. Per germline, CDR1 SGHNT and CDR2 YENEEA. V was pared by 2 bases and J by 1 base, with 5 bases between. The CDR3 DNA sequence: TGTGCCAGCAGCTTACAGGGGAACACTGAAGCTTTCTTT. Encoded protein: CASSLQGNTEAFF.

The chain couples TRBV19 to TRBJ1-2; 10 positions agree with TRBD1. The germline CDR1 and CDR2 sequences are LNHDA and SQIVND (reference sequence). Germline trimming cut 0 bases from V and 2 bases from J; bases unmatched to any gene: 3. The CDR3 covers 16 residues. This CDR3 is CASSIDRTGGNYGYTF. In nucleotides, the CDR3 is TGTGCCAGTAGTATAGATCGGACAGGGGGGAACTATGGCTACACCTTC.

The chain carries TRBV5-4 and TRBJ2-1, with TRBD2 identical over 13 bases. The CDR3 has 16 residues. V shed 2 bases, J shed 10 bases, and the junction held 9 bases outside the gene matches. Germline loops: CDR1 SGHNT, CDR2 YYREEE (reference sequence). The CDR3 coding sequence is TGTGCCAGCAGCTTACCAACTAGCGGGGGGGCAGAGGAGCAGTTCTTC. Translated, it gives CASSLPTSGGAEEQFF.

The chain uses TRBV6-6 and TRBJ2-7; possibly TRBD2 for D (7 bases). The CDR3 loop spans 15 amino acids. V lost 6 bases to trimming and J lost 1 base, with 16 bases between them. Germline CDR1 and CDR2: MNHNY and SVGAGI (reference sequence). CDR3 coding DNA: TGTGCCAGCAGATGGACAGCCGGGGGGTCCTACGAGCAGTACTTC. This encodes CASRWTAGGSYEQYF.

The chain is built from TRBV7-9 and TRBJ1-4; a possible D gene is TRBD1 (5 bases). Trimming took 11 bases from V and 10 from J, leaving 23 bases between them. The CDR3 runs 14 residues. Germline CDR1 is SEHNR and CDR2 is FQNEAQ (reference sequence). The CDR3 loop is CAFQPVASGGKLFF. The CDR3 nucleotides are TGTGCCTTCCAACCCGTGGCTTCCGGGGGAAAACTGTTTTTT.

J is TRBJ1-1 and V is TRBV13; 9 bases are a match to TRBD1. The CDR3 is 14 residues long. J lost 4 bases, V lost 4 bases, and 4 bases had no gene match. Germline values: CDR1 PRHDT, CDR2 FYEKMQ (reference sequence). Here the CDR3 DNA reads TGTGCCAGCAGCTCAAGGACAGGGGTCACTGAAGCTTTCTTT. Its translation is CASSSRTGVTEAFF.

V is TRBV19 and J is TRBJ1-2; the D is unclear. This CDR3 is 14 amino acids long. Germline CDR1 is LNHDA and CDR2 is SQIVND (reference sequence). Trimming cost V 5 bases and J 7 bases, with 17 bases left between them. CDR3 sequence (DNA): TGTGCCAGTAGTGTAATGACGGGAGGTGGTGGCTACACCTTC. This sequence encodes CASSVMTGGGGYTF.

The chain combines TRBV30 with TRBJ2-2; D might be TRBD1 (5 bases). This CDR3 contains 16 residues. The V gene's germline CDR1 is GTSNPN and CDR2 SVGIG (reference sequence). V dropped 4 bases and J dropped 0 bases, with 15 bases sitting between them. CDR3 bases: TGTGCCTGGACCTCCGTGGACACCTCGAACACCGGGGAGCTGTTTTTT. It translates to CAWTSVDTSNTGELFF.

V usage is TRBV30 and J usage is TRBJ1-1, with 9 positions matching TRBD1. Trimming took 4 bases from V and 3 from J; bases not matched to a gene: 15. The CDR3 covers 17 residues. CDR1 is GTSNPN and CDR2 is SVGIG in the germline V gene (reference sequence). The CDR3 reads CAWTTPGTGPLYTEAFF. In nucleotides, the CDR3 is TGTGCCTGGACCACGCCCGGGACAGGGCCCTTGTACACTGAAGCTTTCTTT.

This rearrangement joins TRBV4-3 to TRBJ2-4; D unresolved. V shed 1 base and J shed 8 bases, with 12 bases lying between them. CDR3 size: 14 residues. Looked up from germline, CDR1 is LGHNA and CDR2 is YSLEER. CDR3 loop: CASSQVVSADIQYF. Written as DNA, the CDR3 is TGCGCCAGCAGCCAAGTTGTCTCGGCGGACATTCAGTACTTC.

The V gene is TRBV7-6, the J gene TRBJ2-3, with a possible D match to TRBD1 (5 bases). The V end was cut by 2 bases, the J end by 0 bases, with 6 bases between. CDR1 and CDR2 from the germline V gene are SGHVS and FNYEAQ. The CDR3 consists of 14 residues. The CDR3 nucleotides are TGTGCCAGCAGCTTAAGACAGAGCACAGATACGCAGTATTTT. Translated: CASSLRQSTDTQYF.

This clone was seen once. The chain employs TRBV27 and TRBJ1-1; TRBD1 matches at 8 bases. J lost 5 bases, V lost 2 bases, and 7 bases had no gene match. The CDR3 loop spans 15 amino acids. The germline V gene has CDR1 MNHEY and CDR2 SMNVEV (reference sequence). The chain's CDR3 is CASSLSTGGGTEAFF. The CDR3 DNA reads TGTGCCAGCAGTTTAAGCACAGGGGGGGGGACTGAAGCTTTCTTT.

The sample holds one count of this clone. The V gene is TRBV7-2, the J gene TRBJ2-7; 8 bases match TRBD1. CDR1 and CDR2 (germline): SGHTA, FQGNSA. The junction had 3 bases not matched to a gene; V was cut back by 5 bases and J by 0 bases. This CDR3 contains 14 residues. The CDR3 protein is CASSPDRGSYEQYF. The CDR3 coding sequence is TGTGCCAGCAGCCCTGACAGGGGCTCCTACGAGCAGTACTTC.

The chain combines TRBV6-6 with TRBJ1-4; 10 nucleotides line up with TRBD1. Germline trimming cut 6 bases from V and 7 bases from J; bases unmatched to any gene: 8. Germline CDR1 and CDR2: MNHNY and SVGAGI (reference sequence). The CDR3 loop spans 15 amino acids. The CDR3 protein is CASRPRQGAREKLFF. The CDR3, as DNA: TGTGCCAGCAGGCCTCGACAGGGGGCGCGTGAAAAACTGTTTTTT.

The chain joins TRBV13 to TRBJ2-5; the D is unclear. From germline, CDR1 is PRHDT and CDR2 FYEKMQ (reference sequence). The CDR3 is 14 amino acids. V dropped 1 base and J dropped 1 base, with 7 bases sitting between them. For the CDR3, the DNA is TGTGCCAGCAGCTTAGACGGGTCCCAAGAGACCCAGTACTTC. Translation: CASSLDGSQETQYF.

The chain recombines TRBV4-1 with TRBJ2-1; the match to TRBD2 covers 7 bases. CDR3 length: 17 amino acids. V lost 1 base and J lost 3; bases outside the gene matches: 9. Per germline, CDR1 MGHRA and CDR2 YSYEKL. CDR3 bases: TGCGCCAGCAGCCAAGGAGGTGGGGGGGGACTCTACAATGAGCAGTTCTTC. Translating it yields CASSQGGGGGLYNEQFF.

This chain uses TRBV18 with TRBJ2-1; TRBD2 might be the D (6 bases). The CDR3 consists of 14 residues. V lost 4 bases, J lost 8 bases, and 15 bases lay in between. Germline loops: CDR1 KGHSH, CDR2 LQKENI. This chain's CDR3 is CASSLRGGAHEQFF. Here the CDR3 DNA reads TGTGCCAGCTCACTCCGAGGAGGGGCCCATGAGCAGTTCTTC.